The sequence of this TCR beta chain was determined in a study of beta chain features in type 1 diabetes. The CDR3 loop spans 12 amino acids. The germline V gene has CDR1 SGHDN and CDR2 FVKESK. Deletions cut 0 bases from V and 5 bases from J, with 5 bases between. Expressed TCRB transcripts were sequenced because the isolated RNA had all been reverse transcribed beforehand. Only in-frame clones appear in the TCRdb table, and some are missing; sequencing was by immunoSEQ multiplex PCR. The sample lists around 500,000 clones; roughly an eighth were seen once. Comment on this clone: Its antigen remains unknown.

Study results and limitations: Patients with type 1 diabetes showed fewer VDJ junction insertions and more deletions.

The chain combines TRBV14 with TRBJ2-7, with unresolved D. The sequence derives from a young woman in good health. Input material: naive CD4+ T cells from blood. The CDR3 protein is CASSQDIDEQYV. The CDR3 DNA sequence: TGTGCCAGCAGCCAAGATATCGACGAGCAGTACGTC.